One sample yielded the 16 T cell receptor beta chains listed below, sequenced in a study of Graves' ophthalmopathy and Graves' hyperthyroidism. The authors amplified TCR beta CDR3 regions from RNA transcripts. HTBI primers served in a first-round RT-PCR, which a second-round multiplex PCR followed. TCRdb ran MiXCR on the multiplex PCR reads and lists one entry per CDR3 protein. The table has some 370,000 distinct CDR3 sequences, 17% seen once. The sequenced sample consisted of peripheral blood. All receptors come from an adult woman with stable Graves' hyperthyroidism.

This clonotype was seen ten or more times. This chain joins TRBV12-3 or TRBV12-4 and TRBJ2-7; 7 positions match TRBD2. V was clipped by 5 bases and J by 2 bases; unmatched bases: 18. CDR3 length: 18 amino acids. CDR3 coding DNA: TGTGCCAGCAGTCGCTCTTTGGGTGGCGGGAGTCATCCCTACGAGCAGTACTTC. Residues: CASSRSLGGGSHPYEQYF.

This clonotype has at least ten counts. This chain uses TRBV24-1 with TRBJ2-7; D not resolved. The CDR3 runs 12 residues. Trimming left V 1 base short and J 5 bases short, with 5 bases between. Germline CDR1 reads KGHDR; CDR2 reads SFDVKD. CDR3 coding DNA: TGTGCCACCAGTGATTTCGGCCACGAGCAGTACTTC. Translating gives CATSDFGHEQYF.

This clonotype was picked up many times. The chain links TRBV7-8 to TRBJ2-7; TRBD2 matches at 9 bases. The V and J ends lost 5 bases and 0 bases, in that order; junction bases with no gene match: 8. The CDR3 runs to 16 residues. The germline CDR1 and CDR2 sequences are SGHVS and FQNEAQ. The CDR3 is CASSPIAGVSSYEQYF. DNA for the CDR3: TGTGCCAGCAGCCCAATAGCGGGAGTCAGCTCCTACGAGCAGTACTTC.

This clonotype has a count of ten or more. This sequence joins TRBV2 and TRBJ2-5, with unresolved D. CDR3 size: 13 residues. V dropped 8 bases and J dropped 0 bases, with 10 bases sitting between them. Per the germline V gene, CDR1 is SNHLY and CDR2 is FYNNEI. CDR3 loop: CASGWRYQETQYF. CDR3 nucleotides: TGTGCCAGCGGATGGCGGTACCAAGAGACCCAGTACTTC.

The V and J genes are TRBV19 and TRBJ2-5, with 9 bases fitting TRBD1. J gave up 5 bases and V 8 bases, and 9 bases lay outside the gene matches. The length of the CDR3 is 14 residues. Looked up from germline, CDR1 is LNHDA and CDR2 is SQIVND (reference sequence). This CDR3 reads CASGQGTSGETQYF. The DNA for the CDR3 is TGTGCCAGTGGACAGGGGACGTCGGGGGAGACCCAGTACTTC.

The chain carries TRBV6-1 and TRBJ1-1, with TRBD1 matching 9 bases. Germline V gene data show CDR1 as MNHNS and CDR2 as SASEGT. The V gene end was trimmed by 6 bases and the J gene end by 5 bases; junction bases not matched to a gene: 7. The CDR3 spans 14 residues. CDR3 sequence (DNA): TGTGCCAGCAGAGCCCGGGACAGGGCGACTGAAGCTTTCTTT. It encodes CASRARDRATEAFF.

This clonotype was detected many times. The chain combines TRBV7-2 with TRBJ1-1; 9 bases are shared with TRBD1. The CDR3 sequence is 14 residues long. CDR1 is SGHTA and CDR2 is FQGNSA in the germline V gene. The trim removed 4 bases at V and 4 bases at J, leaving 4 bases unmatched. The CDR3 spells CASSWDRVTTEAFF. The CDR3 DNA is TGTGCCAGCAGCTGGGACAGGGTTACCACTGAAGCTTTCTTT.

At least ten counts were recorded for this clonotype. For the CDR3, the DNA is TGTGCCAGCAGTGATGCGACTAGCGGCGGCACCGGGGAGCTGTTTTTT. Translating gives CASSDATSGGTGELFF. The chain combines TRBV2 with TRBJ2-2, with 9 bases lining up with TRBD2. Trimming at V came to 3 bases and at J to 4 bases, leaving 6 bases not matched to a gene. CDR1 is SNHLY, CDR2 FYNNEI, per germline. CDR3 length: 16 residues.

This clonotype has at least ten counts. The V call is TRBV6-2 or TRBV6-3, the J call TRBJ2-7, with TRBD2 matching 7 bases. CDR1 and CDR2 from the germline V gene are MNHEY and SVGEGT. The CDR3 consists of 15 residues. V trimming: 3 bases; J trimming: 4 bases; junction bases outside the gene matches: 9. The CDR3 loop reads CASSYAAGASYEQYF. The CDR3 nucleotides are TGTGCCAGCAGTTATGCGGCGGGAGCTTCATACGAGCAGTACTTC.

The table lists this clonotype with many counts. The chain is built from TRBV29-1 and TRBJ2-7; tentatively, D is TRBD2 (5 bases). This CDR3 spans 15 amino acids. CDR1 and CDR2 from the germline V gene are SQVTM and ANQGSEA. V lost 2 bases and J lost 2, with 16 bases in between. CDR3 protein: CSVELKGGRPYEQYF. CDR3 DNA: TGCAGCGTTGAATTGAAAGGAGGAAGACCCTACGAGCAGTACTTC.

The table lists this clonotype with many counts. The rearrangement uses TRBV20-1 and TRBJ2-7, with D hard to call. Between the trimmed V and J ends, which lost 5 bases and 7 bases, there was a span of 15 bases. This CDR3 has 12 residues. CDR1 and CDR2 (germline): DFQATT, SNEGSKA (reference sequence). The CDR3: CSAGSSFGEQYF. For the CDR3, the DNA is TGCAGTGCTGGGTCCTCATTTGGGGAGCAGTACTTC.

This clonotype was found many times. The chain joins TRBV6-5 to TRBJ2-7; possibly TRBD1 for D (6 bases). Germline lookup yields CDR1 MNHEY and CDR2 SVGAGI. The CDR3 sequence is 13 residues long. The V end lost 6 bases, the J end lost 5 bases, and 14 bases lay between the germline ends. Here the CDR3 reads CASSPYDRHEQYF. CDR3 coding DNA: TGTGCCAGCAGCCCCTACGACAGGCACGAGCAGTACTTC.

The chain combines TRBV28 with TRBJ2-2; D not certain. The CDR3 totals 17 residues. V was trimmed by 0 bases and J by 0 bases, leaving 11 bases between them. Germline assignment: CDR1 MDHEN and CDR2 SYDVKM. As DNA, the CDR3 is TGTGCCAGCAGTTTATGGGCTTACCGACCGAACACCGGGGAGCTGTTTTTT. Translation: CASSLWAYRPNTGELFF.

On this clonotype: At one of its ends the junction is not consistent with the germline gene, which may arise from a read error. This chain uses TRBV4-3 with TRBJ2-7; the D gene is possibly TRBD1 (6 bases). Germline V CDR1 and CDR2: LGHNA, YSLEER. The CDR3 totals 15 residues. CDR3 bases: TGCGCCAGCAGCCAAGCAAGGATAGGGGGAAACGATCAGTACTTC. Translating it yields CASSQARIGGNDQYF.

This clonotype occurred many times. The chain joins TRBV4-1 to TRBJ1-6; no clear D gene. CDR1 and CDR2 (germline): MGHRA, YSYEKL. V shed 5 bases and J shed 0 bases, with 5 bases lying between them. The CDR3 consists of 14 residues. As DNA, the CDR3 is TGCGCCAGCAGCGTGAGCTCCTATAATTCACCCCTCCACTTT. Its translation: CASSVSSYNSPLHF.

This clonotype turned up a few times. This sequence may be a read error, since a much larger clone differs from it by one base. The chain is built from TRBV7-9 and TRBJ1-5, with 7 bases fitting TRBD1. Germline trimming cut 5 bases from V and 3 bases from J; bases unmatched to any gene: 1. This CDR3 is built from 13 residues. The germline gives CDR1 SEHNR, CDR2 FQNEAQ (reference sequence). For the CDR3, the DNA is TGTGCCAGCAGCGGACAGGACAATCAGCCCCAGCATTTT. Its translation: CASSGQDNQPQHF.